The 28 T cell receptor beta chains below were found in one sample sequenced in a study of long-term antiretroviral therapy in people with HIV. The immunoSEQ assay was v3.0, run at survey level. Generated by immunoSEQ multiplex PCR, the TCRdb table keeps only in-frame clones and is missing some. The data show some 27,000 clones, approximately 86% seen once. The input for sequencing was unsorted PBMCs, taken 3 years after starting antiretroviral therapy. The receptors derive from a man aged 35-49 years with HIV.

The chain recombines TRBV7-9 with TRBJ2-2; 9 bases map to TRBD2. The trim removed 1 base at V and 5 bases at J, leaving 5 bases unmatched. Germline V gene lookup returns CDR1 SEHNR and CDR2 FQNEAQ (reference sequence). The CDR3 is 16 residues long. The CDR3 sequence is CASSLVGLARTGELFF. The CDR3, as DNA: TGTGCCAGCAGCTTAGTAGGACTAGCGAGGACCGGGGAGCTGTTTTTT.

V is TRBV9 and J is TRBJ2-7, with D possibly being TRBD1 or TRBD2 (5 bases each). V was pared by 4 bases and J by 7 bases, with 15 bases between. The CDR3 runs to 13 residues. Germline-derived CDR1 and CDR2 are SGDLS and YYNGEE. Here the CDR3 reads CASSPGDGGEQYF. CDR3 DNA: TGTGCCAGCAGCCCCGGGGACGGTGGAGAGCAGTACTTC.

This clone was recorded a few times. J is TRBJ2-7 and V is TRBV7-9; D remains unclear. Germline loops: CDR1 SEHNR, CDR2 FQNEAQ (reference sequence). The CDR3 runs to 13 residues. Trimming took 1 base from V and 3 from J, leaving 7 bases between them. The CDR3 sequence is CASSLDTFYEQYF. The CDR3 nucleotides are TGTGCCAGCAGCTTAGACACTTTCTACGAGCAGTACTTC.

The CDR3 spells CASSQDWKYYEQYF. In nucleotides, the CDR3 is TGTGCCAGCAGCCAAGATTGGAAGTATTACGAGCAGTACTTC. The chain couples TRBV4-2 to TRBJ2-7; no clear D. This CDR3 spans 14 amino acids. The germline CDR1 and CDR2 sequences are LGHNA and YNFKEQ. The germline V and J ends were trimmed by 0 bases and 4 bases, with 10 bases remaining between them.

V usage is TRBV19 and J usage is TRBJ2-7; D is ambiguous. The germline gives CDR1 LNHDA, CDR2 SQIVND (reference sequence). V was pared by 6 bases and J by 0 bases, with 6 bases between. The CDR3 has 12 residues. CDR3 sequence reads: CASRADSYEQYF. The CDR3 nucleotides are TGTGCCAGTAGGGCAGACTCCTACGAGCAGTACTTC.

The V call is TRBV13, the J call TRBJ2-1; the match to TRBD2 covers 11 bases. The CDR3 has 14 amino acids. The V segment lost 5 bases and the J segment 11 bases; nucleotides outside the gene matches: 8. Germline V gene sequence: CDR1 PRHDT, CDR2 FYEKMQ (reference sequence). CDR3 amino acids: CASSLAGGQGKQFF. CDR3 nucleotide sequence: TGTGCCAGCAGCCTAGCGGGGGGCCAGGGGAAGCAGTTCTTC.

V and J are TRBV4-1 and TRBJ2-7; D is perhaps TRBD1 or TRBD2 (6 bases each). The CDR3 runs 16 residues. The V end lost 0 bases, the J end lost 0 bases, and 12 bases lay between the germline ends. Germline lookup yields CDR1 MGHRA and CDR2 YSYEKL. CDR3 in amino acids: CASSQEEGGSSYEQYF. The CDR3 region has the DNA TGCGCCAGCAGCCAAGAGGAGGGGGGAAGCTCCTACGAGCAGTACTTC.

The chain uses TRBV2 and TRBJ1-5; weak D call: TRBD1 (5 bases). This CDR3 is 14 amino acids long. The V gene's germline CDR1 is SNHLY and CDR2 FYNNEI. V lost 4 bases and J lost 7, with 14 bases in between. The CDR3 is CASSGETAAQPQHF. CDR3 nucleotides: TGTGCCAGCAGTGGGGAGACAGCAGCACAGCCCCAGCATTTT.

V and J are TRBV29-1 and TRBJ2-5, with 11 bases matching TRBD2. Germline V gene lookup returns CDR1 SQVTM and CDR2 ANQGSEA. CDR3 length equals 15 residues. V lost 6 bases, J lost 5 bases, and 11 bases stayed unmatched. CDR3 region: CSVAGTSGSEETQYF. The CDR3 bases are TGCAGCGTAGCTGGGACTAGCGGTTCTGAGGAGACCCAGTACTTC.

This rearrangement joins TRBV30 to TRBJ2-7, with 9 bases aligning to TRBD2. The J segment lost 2 bases and the V segment lost 2 bases, leaving 7 bases of the junction unmatched. The CDR3 sequence is 15 residues long. CDR1 and CDR2 (germline): GTSNPN, SVGIG (reference sequence). Written as DNA, the CDR3 is TGTGCCTGGAGTCGCGGGCGGGAGGGGCCCTACGAGCAGTACTTC. Residues: CAWSRGREGPYEQYF.

The chain has TRBV4-1 and TRBJ2-2; D possibly corresponds to TRBD1 (6 bases). This CDR3 is 15 amino acids long. From germline, CDR1 is MGHRA and CDR2 YSYEKL. V lost 1 base and J lost 0, with 6 bases in between. The DNA of the CDR3 is TGCGCCAGCAGCCAAGGGACAGCGAACACCGGGGAGCTGTTTTTT. This codes for CASSQGTANTGELFF.

This chain connects TRBV6-1 to TRBJ1-3, with D hard to call. There are 18 residues in the CDR3. Trimming took off 2 bases at V and 1 base at J, with 18 bases between the two ends. Germline CDR1 reads MNHNS; CDR2 reads SASEGT. Here the CDR3 reads CASSENFISSASGNTIYF. The CDR3 DNA reads TGTGCCAGCAGTGAAAATTTTATTTCCTCTGCATCTGGAAACACCATATATTTT.

The CDR3, as DNA: TGTGCCAGCAGTTACTCAGGGGGGATAGGGTCCGGGGAGCTGTTTTTT. As protein: CASSYSGGIGSGELFF. This rearrangement joins TRBV6-5 to TRBJ2-2; either TRBD1 or TRBD2 may supply D (6 bases each). V was pared by 0 bases and J by 6 bases, with 14 bases between. The CDR3 totals 16 residues. CDR1 is MNHEY, CDR2 SVGAGI, per germline.

This chain uses TRBV15 with TRBJ2-7; D gene ambiguous. The ends were cut back, 0 bases at V and 3 bases at J, with 6 bases in the middle. This CDR3 spans 13 amino acids. The germline gives CDR1 LNHNV, CDR2 YYDKDF (reference sequence). The CDR3 loop reads CATSREPLYEQYF. As DNA, the CDR3 is TGTGCCACCAGCAGAGAACCGCTCTACGAGCAGTACTTC. The entire variable domain, with the rest obtained from reference TRBV15 and TRBJ2-7, is as follows: DAMVIQNPRYQVTQFGKPVTLSCSQTLNHNVMYWYQQKSSQAPKLLFHYYDKDFNNEADTPDNFQSRRPNTSFCFLDIRSPGLGDTAMYLCATSREPLYEQYFGPGTRLTVT.

The count of this clone is one. This chain joins TRBV5-6 and TRBJ1-2; the D gene is possibly TRBD1 (5 bases). Per the germline V gene, CDR1 is SGHDT and CDR2 is YYEEEE. The CDR3 is 18 amino acids. V lost 3 bases to trimming and J lost 0 bases, with 21 bases between them. For the CDR3, the DNA is TGTGCCAGCAGCTACGACAAACCAGGGAACCCACCTAACTATGGCTACACCTTC. This encodes CASSYDKPGNPPNYGYTF.

The rearrangement joins TRBV2 to TRBJ1-5; D unclear. The CDR3 covers 14 residues. The V end lost 4 bases, the J end lost 1 base, and 8 bases lay between the germline ends. Germline CDR1 SNHLY, CDR2 FYNNEI. In DNA, the CDR3 is TGTGCCAGCAGTGCCCAACACAGCAATCAGCCCCAGCATTTT. Translating gives CASSAQHSNQPQHF.

This chain links TRBV7-9 with TRBJ2-3; tentative D call: TRBD1 (5 bases). This CDR3 has 15 amino acids. V was pared by 5 bases and J by 4 bases, with 16 bases between. Germline loops: CDR1 SEHNR, CDR2 FQNEAQ (reference sequence). The CDR3 bases are TGTGCCAGCAGCGGACCAGGGCATGGGGCAGATACGCAGTATTTT. Its protein is CASSGPGHGADTQYF.

V is TRBV6-5 and J is TRBJ2-2; D tentatively reads TRBD1 or TRBD2 (5 bases each). Trimming removed 6 bases at V and 6 bases at J, with 17 bases between. The CDR3 is made up of 15 amino acids. Per the germline V gene, CDR1 is MNHEY and CDR2 is SVGAGI. The CDR3 nucleotides are TGTGCCAGCAGCCCGGGACGGGGTCGTGCCGGGGAGCTGTTTTTT. It translates to CASSPGRGRAGELFF.

The CDR3, as DNA: TGCGCCAGCAGTCACCCCATAGGGACGGACGTGAGCCTAATAAACAATGAGCAGTTCTTC. Translated: CASSHPIGTDVSLINNEQFF. The chain recombines TRBV23-1 with TRBJ2-1; D possibly matches TRBD1 or TRBD2 (5 bases each). TRBV23-1 is labeled an ORF, and its function is uncertain. V lost 3 bases, J lost 5 bases, and 29 bases lay in between. The CDR3 length is 20 residues.

The chain employs TRBV5-1 and TRBJ2-1; 7 nucleotides agree with TRBD1. The CDR3 contains 15 residues. Germline V CDR1 and CDR2: SGHRS, YFSETQ. The V gene end was trimmed by 4 bases and the J gene end by 6 bases; junction bases not matched to a gene: 10. The CDR3 bases are TGCGCCAGCAGCCCGGGGACAGCTTCCATCAATGAGCAGTTCTTC. Translation gives CASSPGTASINEQFF.

This chain joins TRBV2 and TRBJ2-2; tentatively, D is TRBD1 (6 bases). CDR1 SNHLY and CDR2 FYNNEI come from the germline V gene. This CDR3 has 14 residues. V gave up 7 bases and J gave up 4 bases, with 13 bases separating them. The CDR3 loop reads CASTPGHSTGELFF. The CDR3 nucleotides read TGTGCCAGCACACCGGGACACTCCACCGGGGAGCTGTTTTTT. Drawing the rest from reference TRBV2 and TRBJ2-2, the complete variable domain is EPEVTQTPSHQVTQMGQEVILRCVPISNHLYFYWYRQILGQKVEFLVSFYNNEISEKSEIFDDQFSVERPDGSNFTLKIRSTKLEDSAMYFCASTPGHSTGELFFGEGSRLTVL.

The chain links TRBV5-1 to TRBJ2-5; a possible D gene is TRBD2 (6 bases). The V end lost 4 bases, the J end lost 4 bases, and 14 bases lay between the germline ends. The CDR3 has 14 amino acids. CDR1 and CDR2 (germline): SGHRS, YFSETQ. The chain's CDR3 is CASSASLGLETQYF. In DNA, the CDR3 is TGCGCCAGCAGCGCTTCGTTGGGACTAGAGACCCAGTACTTC.

This chain connects TRBV30 to TRBJ2-7; D unclear. CDR1 GTSNPN and CDR2 SVGIG come from the germline V gene (reference sequence). CDR3 length: 12 amino acids. V was trimmed by 1 base and J by 3 bases, leaving 7 bases between them. CDR3 in amino acids: CAWSGGFYEQYF. DNA of the CDR3: TGTGCCTGGAGTGGGGGTTTCTACGAGCAGTACTTC. Together with reference TRBV30 and TRBJ2-7, the CDR3 gives the full variable domain: SQTIHQWPATLVQPVGSPLSLECTVEGTSNPNLYWYRQAAGRGLQLLFYSVGIGQISSEVPQNLSASRPQDRQFILSSKKLLLSDSGFYLCAWSGGFYEQYFGPGTRLTVT.

The CDR3 loop is CASRTGDPTEAFF. CDR3 bases: TGTGCCAGCAGGACAGGGGATCCCACTGAAGCTTTCTTT. The genes are TRBV6-6 and TRBJ1-1, with 8 bases fitting TRBD1. Trimming at V came to 6 bases and at J to 4 bases, leaving 4 bases not matched to a gene. Germline V gene sequence: CDR1 MNHNY, CDR2 SVGAGI (reference sequence). The CDR3 is 13 amino acids.

The genes are TRBV5-1 and TRBJ2-7; TRBD1 or TRBD2 may be the D gene (5 bases each). The germline V gene has CDR1 SGHRS and CDR2 YFSETQ. The V gene lost 4 bases and the J gene lost 6 bases, with 17 bases spanning the gap. The CDR3 length is 14 residues. CDR3 loop: CASSQRGPTSEQYF. CDR3 coding DNA: TGCGCCAGCAGCCAGAGGGGACCAACCTCCGAGCAGTACTTC. Using reference TRBV5-1 and TRBJ2-7 for the parts outside the CDR3, the full variable domain is KAGVTQTPRYLIKTRGQQVTLSCSPISGHRSVSWYQQTPGQGLQFLFEYFSETQRNKGNFPGRFSGRQFSNSRSEMNVSTLELGDSALYLCASSQRGPTSEQYFGPGTRLTVT.

The chain couples TRBV6-5 to TRBJ1-2, with a weak D call TRBD1 (6 bases). The CDR3 spans 15 residues. Germline CDR1 MNHEY, CDR2 SVGAGI. Trimming pared 6 bases from V and 4 bases from J, leaving 18 bases between. The CDR3 sequence: CASSNRDNGVYGYTF. CDR3 nucleotides: TGTGCCAGCAGCAATCGGGACAACGGAGTCTATGGCTACACCTTC.

The chain joins TRBV9 to TRBJ2-3; 7 bases are shared with TRBD2. Germline V CDR1 and CDR2: SGDLS, YYNGEE. This CDR3 has 17 residues. J lost 2 bases, V lost 0 bases, and 9 bases had no gene match. CDR3 sequence (DNA): TGTGCCAGCAGCGTAGAGCCTAGCGGATCTCACACAGATACGCAGTATTTT. Amino acids: CASSVEPSGSHTDTQYF.

V and J are TRBV7-6 and TRBJ2-7; D tentatively fits TRBD1 or TRBD2 (5 bases each). This CDR3 region has 13 residues. CDR1 SGHVS and CDR2 FNYEAQ come from the germline V gene. Trimming cost V 5 bases and J 2 bases, with 10 bases left between them. The CDR3 sequence: CASSPGPTYEQYF. CDR3 nucleotide sequence: TGTGCCAGCAGCCCGGGACCTACCTACGAGCAGTACTTC.